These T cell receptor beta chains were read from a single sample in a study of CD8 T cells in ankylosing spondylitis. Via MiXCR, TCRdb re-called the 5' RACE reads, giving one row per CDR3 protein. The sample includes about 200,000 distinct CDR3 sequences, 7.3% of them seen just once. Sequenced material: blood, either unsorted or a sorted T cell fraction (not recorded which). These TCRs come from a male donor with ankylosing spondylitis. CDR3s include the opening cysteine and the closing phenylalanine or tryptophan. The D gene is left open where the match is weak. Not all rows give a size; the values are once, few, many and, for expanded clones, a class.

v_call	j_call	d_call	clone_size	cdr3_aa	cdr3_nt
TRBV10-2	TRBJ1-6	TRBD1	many	CASAARQGSGSPLHF	TGCGCCAGCGCGGCACGACAGGGGTCGGGCTCACCCCTCCACTTT
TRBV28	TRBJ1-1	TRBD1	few	CASSLKRGQVGTEAFF	TGTGCCAGCAGCCTCAAACGGGGACAGGTCGGCACTGAAGCTTTCTTT
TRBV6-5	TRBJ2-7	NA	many	CASSYAWDGSYEQYF	TGTGCCAGCAGTTACGCATGGGACGGGTCCTACGAGCAGTACTTC
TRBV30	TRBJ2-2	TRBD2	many	CAWSVQGREGLGELFF	TGTGCCTGGAGTGTTCAAGGTCGGGAGGGCCTCGGGGAGCTGTTTTTT
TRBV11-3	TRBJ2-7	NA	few	CASSSGVLDEQYF	TGTGCCAGCAGCTCCGGGGTTCTCGACGAGCAGTACTTC
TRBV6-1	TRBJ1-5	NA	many	CASLRGNYSNQPQHF	TGTGCCAGTCTAAGGGGTAATTATAGCAATCAGCCCCAGCATTTT
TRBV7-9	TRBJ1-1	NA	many	CASSYAGRGAFF	TGTGCCAGCAGCTATGCAGGGAGGGGAGCTTTCTTT
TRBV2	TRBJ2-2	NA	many	CASSESRTGELFF	TGTGCCAGCAGTGAATCCAGGACCGGGGAGCTGTTTTTT
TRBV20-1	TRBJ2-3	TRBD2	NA	CSARALAGVTDTQYF	TGCAGTGCTAGAGCTCTGGCGGGGGTCACAGATACGCAGTATTTT
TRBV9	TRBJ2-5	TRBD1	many	CASSGYRGQETQYF	TGTGCCAGCAGCGGTTACAGGGGCCAAGAGACCCAGTACTTC
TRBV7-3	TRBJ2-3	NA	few	CASSPGGGGDTQYF	TGTGCCAGCAGCCCGGGCGGAGGGGGAGATACGCAGTATTTT
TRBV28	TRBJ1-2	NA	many	CASSPIRDRGGYTF	TGTGCCAGCAGTCCGATCCGGGACCGGGGAGGCTACACCTTC
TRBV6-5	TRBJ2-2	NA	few	CASSYDGGELFF	TGTGCCAGCAGTTACGACGGTGGGGAGCTGTTTTTT
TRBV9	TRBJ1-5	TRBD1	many	CASSASDRGNQPQHF	TGTGCCAGCAGCGCTTCGGACAGGGGCAATCAGCCCCAGCATTTT
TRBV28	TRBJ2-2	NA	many	CASRNRRTGELFF	TGTGCCAGCAGAAACAGGAGAACCGGGGAGCTGTTTTTT
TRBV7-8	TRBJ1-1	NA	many	CASSLDTEAFF	TGTGCCAGCAGCTTAGACACTGAAGCTTTCTTT
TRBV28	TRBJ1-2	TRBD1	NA	CASSLPRRQGASGYTF	TGTGCCAGCAGTTTGCCGAGGCGACAGGGGGCGAGCGGCTACACCTTC
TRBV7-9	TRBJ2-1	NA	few	CASTVGYNEQFF	TGTGCCAGCACTGTCGGCTACAATGAGCAGTTCTTC
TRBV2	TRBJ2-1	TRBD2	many	CASFGQGLAVDNEQFF	TGTGCCAGCTTCGGGCAGGGACTAGCGGTTGACAATGAGCAGTTCTTC
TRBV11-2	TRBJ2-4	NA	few	CASSFDPGSLWNIQYF	TGTGCCAGCAGCTTCGATCCAGGGAGCCTTTGGAACATTCAGTACTTC
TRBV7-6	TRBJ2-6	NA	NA	CASSSDDSSTPGANVLTF	TGTGCCAGCAGCTCCGACGACTCGTCCACTCCTGGGGCCAACGTCCTGACTTTC
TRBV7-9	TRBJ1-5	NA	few	CASSLNNQPQHF	TGTGCCAGCAGCTTGAACAATCAGCCCCAGCATTTT
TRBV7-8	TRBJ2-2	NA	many	CASSFLVGGNTGELFF	TGTGCCAGCAGCTTTCTAGTTGGGGGGAACACCGGGGAGCTGTTTTTT
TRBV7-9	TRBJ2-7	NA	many	CASSSVLPAQTSEQYF	TGTGCCAGCAGCTCAGTCTTACCGGCCCAGACCTCCGAGCAGTACTTC
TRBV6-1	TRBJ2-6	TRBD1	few	CASGQGANSGANVLTF	TGTGCCAGCGGACAGGGGGCGAACTCTGGGGCCAACGTCCTGACTTTC
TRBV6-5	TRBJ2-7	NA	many	CASSYEVGRTYEQYF	TGTGCCAGCAGTTACGAGGTCGGACGAACCTACGAGCAGTACTTC
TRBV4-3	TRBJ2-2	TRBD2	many	CASSQVTSGSYTGELFF	TGCGCCAGCAGCCAGGTTACTAGCGGCTCGTACACCGGGGAGCTGTTTTTT
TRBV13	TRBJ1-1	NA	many	CASSFRDLNTEAFF	TGTGCCAGCAGCTTTCGAGATTTGAACACTGAAGCTTTCTTT
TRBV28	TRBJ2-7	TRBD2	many	CASSLPSGRREQYF	TGTGCCAGCAGTTTACCTAGCGGGAGGCGCGAGCAGTACTTC